The subject of this entry is one TCR beta chain. In this sample, this clonotype turned up a few times. No cognate antigen has been identified for it. Base qualities are not recorded, but no much larger clone differs from it by a single base. The CDR3 measures 14 amino acids from cysteine to phenylalanine. Kept here is only the CDR3 DNA, which spans 42 bases and is read in frame from base 1. The germline V gene yields ENHRY for CDR1 and SYGVKD for CDR2. The germline ends are 11 bases apart after V is trimmed by 5 bases and J by 3 bases. The data originate from a study of T-cell memory formation after mild COVID-19 (dated by TCRdb to 2020 to 2022). At the level of the whole study: TCR sequence clusters from the two donors were largely donor specific. The cohort comprised two young, previously healthy adult volunteers, one female and one male. Longitudinal TCRalpha and TCRbeta repertoire sequencing tracked T-cell clones expanding and contracting after mild COVID-19 in two donors.

Sequenced on an Illumina NovaSeq 6000. TCRalpha and TCRbeta cDNA libraries were constructed by 5'RACE with constant-segment primers, with sample barcodes and unique molecular identifiers being introduced. RNA was extracted from every sample with Trizol reagent. Amplification of the libraries took two PCR steps, and the second step added a second sample barcode plus Illumina TruSeq adapters. Libraries were sequenced on an Illumina NovaSeq with 2 x 150 bp paired-end reads. Processing in the source paper ran as follows. Reads were demultiplexed and collapsed into UMI-guided consensus sequences with migec v1.2.7. Using mixcr v2.1.11, UMI consensuses were aligned to TRA and TRB V and J templates and then assembled into clonotypes. A clonotype was counted as expanded or contracted only if both edgeR and NoisET called the change significant, with noise models trained on biological replicates. For edgeR calls, the cutoffs were a false discovery rate-adjusted p below 0.01 and a log2 fold-change threshold of 1. As an exploratory analysis of dynamics, max-normalized trajectories of the 1000 most abundant clonotypes were examined by PCA with hierarchical clustering. Separately sequenced CD4+ and CD8+ repertoires were used to assign a CD4 or CD8 phenotype to each responding clone. TCRdb reanalyzed the raw reads on its own, using fastp at Q25 for trimming and MiXCR for clone calling, and kept in-frame beta chains. For every CDR3 protein sequence, its rows merge into one entry that carries the most common genes and DNA. The V and J calls were determined by TCRdb, not by the authors. The sample has 150,000 to 200,000 distinct CDR3 sequences on record, 30% to 35% of them singletons. Approximately 12% of the sample rests with the top ten.

Results and caveats for the whole study, not just this receptor: SARS-CoV-2 specificity was not confirmed for the second-wave clones peaking on day 37. Contracting CD4+ clones were found mainly in CM and EM memory subsets, while CD8+ clones were enriched in EMRA. Some responding clones were found in pre-infection memory, which suggests that pre-existing cross-reactive memory T cells took part in the SARS-CoV-2 response. Balanced CD4/CD8 phenotypes were observed for clones contracting from day 15 to 85, whereas a bias towards CD4+ was observed for a second wave of clones expanding from day 15 to 37. Only a couple of mild cases were covered by the study, and larger cohorts that include severe cases with pre-infection samples were considered necessary.

PBMCs were isolated by Ficoll-Paque density gradient centrifugation. The chain employs TRBV10-3 and TRBJ2-1; TRBD1 might be the D gene, on 5 matching bases. The clonotype originates from an adult woman who had mild COVID-19 (a few samples of this study predate the infection). The sample titles of this study are shuffled in the database, so cell type and time point are left out; the donor was told from shared clones. Sequenced: PBMCs or a T cell subset sorted from them (not recorded which). The CDR3 has the sequence CAISYLTDYNEQFF. The DNA reads as follows: TGTGCCATCAGTTACTTGACAGACTACAATGAGCAGTTCTTC.